This paragraph covers one TCR beta chain sequence. The data were taken from a study of blood T cell repertoires in COVID-19. Study at large: Sources were T cells, B-cell-depleted T cells, or PBMCs; the material itself was cDNA or gDNA.

With V trimmed by 4 bases and J by 5 bases, 11 bases remained unmatched. The CDR3 contains 16 residues. Germline assignment: CDR1 SGHNT and CDR2 YYREEE (reference sequence). Clones were read by immunoSEQ multiplex PCR, and TCRdb kept only the in-frame ones, dropping some. Of about 270,000 clones detected, roughly 90% appear once; the ten largest clones hold less than 3.5%. Sequenced input: PBMCs or T cells enriched from blood (not recorded which). The chain has TRBV5-4 and TRBJ2-3; 9 bases align to TRBD1. The clonotype originates from a middle-aged man who had been exposed to COVID-19. The CDR3 loop is CASSIKTGGSVDTQYF. CDR3 in DNA: TGTGCCAGCAGCATCAAAACAGGGGGCTCCGTAGATACGCAGTATTTT.